This T cell receptor beta chain is from a study of TIL therapy for anti-PD-1-resistant metastatic lung cancer. Study at large: Most patients had lung adenocarcinoma; four tumors were EGFR-mutant, two ALK-rearranged; half smoked currently or formerly.

The time point here: pre-treatment sample, taken before nivolumab and TIL therapy. Tumor tissue came from excised metastases, mostly pleural nodules or supraclavicular lymph nodes. A word on this clone: Its specificity is not known.

Study-wide findings and caveats: TIL cultures after expansion showed higher clonality and lower diversity than baseline tumor (median 6% vs 31%).

This CDR3 region has 14 residues. Per germline, CDR1 MDHEN and CDR2 SYDVKM. With 7 bases removed from V and 0 bases from J, the gap between germline ends came to 9 bases. The immunoSEQ assay was v3. TCRdb keeps only in-frame clones here, not all; method: immunoSEQ multiplex PCR. The profile shows some 90,000 clones, under 70% of them singletons. The V and J genes are TRBV28 and TRBJ1-4; no definite D call. Specimen: tumor tissue, collected at baseline. The clonotype originates from a person between 25 and 79 years old with non-small cell lung cancer. CDR3 residues: CASNEGPTNEKLFF. CDR3 DNA sequence: TGTGCCAGCAACGAAGGGCCAACTAATGAAAAACTGTTTTTT. The full variable domain, rest sourced from reference TRBV28 and TRBJ1-4, is DVKVTQSSRYLVKRTGEKVFLECVQDMDHENMFWYRQDPGLGLRLIYFSYDVKMKEKGDIPEGYSVSREKKERFSLILESASTNQTSMYLCASNEGPTNEKLFFGSGTQLSVL.